This is a list of T cell receptor beta chains from one sample in a study of low-dose radiotherapy and immunotherapy resistance in tumors. TCRdb redid the calling of the reads with MiXCR, one entry per CDR3 protein. The sample lists about 64,000 distinct CDR3 sequences, about 26% occurring once. The input for sequencing was PBMCs, taken before treatment. The source of these receptors is a male donor with rectosigmoid adenocarcinoma. Each CDR3 is given with its conserved first and last residue. Each record gives: J gene, clone size, V gene, D gene, CDR3 protein, CDR3 DNA. The D gene is left open where the match is weak. The size entry is marked missing in some rows and otherwise reads once, few, many or a size class.

>TRBJ1-2|many|TRBV6-2/TRBV6-3|TRBD1
CASSYSSRGRGLGYTF
TGTGCCAGCAGTTACTCCAGCCGGGGCAGGGGGCTCGGCTACACCTTC
>TRBJ1-4|many|TRBV27|TRBD1
CASRDSDRVDEKLFF
TGTGCCAGCAGAGACTCGGACAGGGTTGATGAAAAACTGTTTTTT
>TRBJ2-1|NA|TRBV28|TRBD2
CASSSLAGSSYNEQFF
TGTGCCAGCAGTTCCCTAGCGGGGAGCTCCTACAATGAGCAGTTCTTC
>TRBJ1-1|many|TRBV5-8|NA
CASSLEIQSGTRSEAFF
TGTGCCAGCAGCTTGGAAATCCAGTCCGGGACGCGCTCTGAAGCTTTCTTT
>TRBJ2-1|many|TRBV10-2|NA
CASTQGGGEQFF
TGCGCCAGCACACAGGGTGGGGGGGAGCAGTTCTTC
>TRBJ1-5|many|TRBV28|TRBD1
CASSSTGARRPQHF
TGTGCCAGCAGTTCAACAGGGGCGCGACGGCCCCAGCATTTT
>TRBJ2-1|many|TRBV13|NA
CASSVGSNEQFF
TGTGCCAGCAGCGTAGGGTCCAATGAGCAGTTCTTC
>TRBJ1-6|NA|TRBV3-1|NA
CASSQDQGSPLHF
TGTGCCAGCAGCCAAGACCAGGGATCACCCCTCCACTTT
>TRBJ2-7|NA|TRBV27|TRBD1
CASSFGGTGAYEQYF
TGTGCCAGCAGTTTTGGGGGGACAGGGGCCTACGAGCAGTACTTC
>TRBJ2-7|many|TRBV28|NA
CASSLSRGGDEQYF
TGTGCCAGCAGTTTAAGCAGGGGGGGGGACGAGCAGTACTTC
>TRBJ2-2|many|TRBV29-1|NA
CSVGVPSNTGELFF
TGCAGCGTTGGTGTACCGTCGAACACCGGGGAGCTGTTTTTT
>TRBJ1-1|many|TRBV5-1|NA
CASSFTPPGAGTEAFF
TGCGCCAGCAGCTTTACGCCTCCGGGGGCCGGAACTGAAGCTTTCTTT